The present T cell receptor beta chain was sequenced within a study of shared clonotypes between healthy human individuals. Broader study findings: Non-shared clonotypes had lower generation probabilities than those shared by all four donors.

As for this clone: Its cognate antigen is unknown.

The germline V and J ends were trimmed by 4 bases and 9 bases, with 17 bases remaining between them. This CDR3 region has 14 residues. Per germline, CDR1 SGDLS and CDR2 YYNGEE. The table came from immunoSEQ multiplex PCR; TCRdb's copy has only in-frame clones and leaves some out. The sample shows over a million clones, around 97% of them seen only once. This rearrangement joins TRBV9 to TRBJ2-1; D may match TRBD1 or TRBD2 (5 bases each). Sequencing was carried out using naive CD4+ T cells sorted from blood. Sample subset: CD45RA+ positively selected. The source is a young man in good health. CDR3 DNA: TGTGCCAGCAGCAGGGACCCAGGCCAGCGTGAGCAGTTCTTC. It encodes CASSRDPGQREQFF.